The clone carrying this TCR beta chain was seen a few times. Its antigen is currently unknown. J lost 2 bases, V lost 6 bases, and 10 bases had no gene match. The CDR3 length is 15 residues. Germline values: CDR1 SQVTM, CDR2 ANQGSEA. The data are from a study of CD8 T cells in ankylosing spondylitis. Study-level results: There was a TCR beta motif, made of several highly homologous variants, that appeared characteristic of ankylosing spondylitis blood.

Each CDR3 protein is one row after TCRdb ran MiXCR on the 5' RACE reads. The table includes hundreds of thousands of distinct CDR3 sequences, over 9.5% detected once. The sequence came from a male donor with ankylosing spondylitis. The gene calls are TRBV29-1 and TRBJ2-3; TRBD1 agrees at 8 bases. Source material: blood, either unsorted or a sorted T cell fraction (not recorded which). CDR3 protein: CSVIRGPRSTDTQYF. The CDR3 DNA sequence: TGCAGCGTGATCAGGGGGCCTAGATCCACAGATACGCAGTATTTT.